The T cell receptor (beta chain) under discussion was sequenced for a study of regulatory T cells in long-lasting Graves disease. Background on the study: The criterion for persistent Graves' disease was over 5 years of antithyroid drugs with positive TSH receptor antibodies. General study points: Persistent cases favored TRBV28, TRBJ1-2 and TRBJ2-5. Authors noted too few samples as a limitation.

Arm-PCR of CDR3 regions with iRepertoire HTBI primers generated TCR beta libraries. TCRdb reprocessed the multiplex PCR reads with MiXCR, giving one entry per CDR3 protein. The sample holds about 450,000 distinct CDR3 sequences, about 20% seen once. Time point defined: persistent/refractory GD, antithyroid drugs over 5 years with positive TRAb. Construction of the TCR library relied on RNA isolated from PBMCs. Criteria from the American Thyroid Association guidelines were applied to diagnose Graves' disease. The V and J ends lost 7 bases and 2 bases respectively, with 11 bases between them. The CDR3 covers 13 residues. The germline V gene has CDR1 SGHAT and CDR2 FQNNGV. Regarding this clonotype: Its target is not known.

This TCR derives from a female donor with Graves disease. The rearrangement joins TRBV11-2 to TRBJ1-1, with D perhaps matching TRBD1 (5 bases). This specimen was peripheral blood mononuclear cells (PBMCs), taken when the disease was refractory, from a patient treated with antithyroid drugs. The CDR3 DNA sequence: TGTGCCAGCATGAGAGGGGTTAACACTGAAGCTTTCTTT. This translates into CASMRGVNTEAFF.